One and the same sample provided the 23 T cell receptor beta chains below, sequenced in a study of cytomegalovirus exposure and HLA in healthy donors. The PCR contained 60 Vbeta and 13 Jbeta primers. Here immunoSEQ multiplex PCR was the method, and the copy in TCRdb shows in-frame clones only, minus some. The sample holds 150,000 to 200,000 clones, less than 90% seen once. The specimen sequenced was PBMCs. The receptors were gathered from a man in his fifties in good health and CMV-seropositive.

The chain links TRBV7-9 to TRBJ2-2, with D perhaps matching TRBD1 (5 bases). V was trimmed by 6 bases and J by 0 bases, leaving 8 bases between them. The CDR3 contains 14 residues. CDR1 is SEHNR, CDR2 FQNEAQ, per germline (reference sequence). The CDR3: CASSRGSNTGELFF. As DNA, the CDR3 is TGTGCCAGCAGTAGGGGATCGAACACCGGGGAGCTGTTTTTT.

This sequence joins TRBV11-2 and TRBJ2-7, with 13 bases fitting TRBD2. The length of the CDR3 is 15 residues. V shed 3 bases and J 3 bases; nucleotides not matched to a gene: 2. The germline gives CDR1 SGHAT, CDR2 FQNNGV. The CDR3 reads CASSFGTSGIYEQYF. In DNA, the CDR3 is TGTGCCAGCAGCTTCGGGACTAGCGGGATCTACGAGCAGTACTTC.

This sequence joins TRBV19 and TRBJ1-1; 8 nucleotides align to TRBD1. Per germline, CDR1 LNHDA and CDR2 SQIVND (reference sequence). The CDR3 has 13 residues. V lost 2 bases to trimming and J lost 6 bases; unmatched junction nucleotides: 2. CDR3 sequence (DNA): TGTGCCAGTAGTATAAAGGACAGGGCTGAAGCTTTCTTT. Its protein is CASSIKDRAEAFF. The whole variable domain, remainder taken from reference TRBV19 and TRBJ1-1, is DGGITQSPKYLFRKEGQNVTLSCEQNLNHDAMYWYRQDPGQGLRLIYYSQIVNDFQKGDIAEGYSVSREKKESFPLTVTSAQKNPTAFYLCASSIKDRAEAFFGQGTRLTVV.

This chain links TRBV6-1 with TRBJ1-3, with D perhaps TRBD1 (5 bases). Germline V gene data show CDR1 as MNHNS and CDR2 as SASEGT. This CDR3 is 15 amino acids long. V was pared by 0 bases and J by 3 bases, with 9 bases between. The CDR3 is CASSEAEGVGNTIYF. CDR3 coding DNA: TGTGCCAGCAGTGAAGCTGAAGGGGTTGGAAACACCATATATTTT.

This clone was detected a few times. V and J are TRBV10-1 and TRBJ2-7; 7 bases fit TRBD1. The germline CDR1 and CDR2 sequences are WNHNN and SYGVQD (reference sequence). CDR3 length equals 12 residues. Germline trimming cut 7 bases from V and 6 bases from J; bases unmatched to any gene: 6. The CDR3 nucleotides read TGCGCCAGCAAAATAACAGGGGCCGAGCAGTACTTC. Encoded protein: CASKITGAEQYF.

J is TRBJ2-6 and V is TRBV28, with D unclear. The CDR3 is made up of 14 amino acids. The V end lost 3 bases, the J end lost 4 bases, and 7 bases lay between the germline ends. Looked up from germline, CDR1 is MDHEN and CDR2 is SYDVKM. CDR3: CASSFPRGANVLTF. As DNA, the CDR3 is TGTGCCAGCAGTTTTCCCAGGGGGGCCAACGTCCTGACTTTC.

J is TRBJ2-7 and V is TRBV13; 7 positions match TRBD2. CDR3 length: 16 residues. The V gene's germline CDR1 is PRHDT and CDR2 FYEKMQ (reference sequence). Trimming removed 5 bases from V and 2 bases from J; junction bases left unmatched: 12. CDR3 in amino acids: CASSASLAEDTYEQYF. The DNA for the CDR3 is TGTGCCAGCAGCGCCTCTCTAGCGGAGGATACCTACGAGCAGTACTTC. The entire variable domain, with the rest obtained from reference TRBV13 and TRBJ2-7, is as follows: AAGVIQSPRHLIKEKRETATLKCYPIPRHDTVYWYQQGPGQDPQFLISFYEKMQSDKGSIPDRFSAQQFSDYHSELNMSSLELGDSALYFCASSASLAEDTYEQYFGPGTRLTVT.

The V gene is TRBV9, the J gene TRBJ2-3; D gene unclear. This CDR3 contains 14 residues. Germline V gene data show CDR1 as SGDLS and CDR2 as YYNGEE. V was cut by 0 bases and J by 2 bases, with 7 bases left in between. The DNA for the CDR3 is TGTGCCAGCAGCGTAGGTCCTAACACAGATACGCAGTATTTT. Translating gives CASSVGPNTDTQYF.

In nucleotides, the CDR3 is TGTGCCAGCTCAGAGGCGGGATACACTGAAGCTTTCTTT. The encoded protein is CASSEAGYTEAFF. V gene TRBV18 combines with J gene TRBJ1-1, with D unresolved. The germline V gene encodes CDR1 KGHSH and CDR2 LQKENI. With 5 bases removed from V and 3 bases from J, the gap between germline ends came to 10 bases. This CDR3 region has 13 residues. Full variable domain (missing parts from reference TRBV18 and TRBJ1-1): NAGVMQNPRHLVRRRGQEARLRCSPMKGHSHVYWYRQLPEEGLKFMVYLQKENIIDESGMPKERFSAEFPKEGPSILRIQQVVRGDSAAYFCASSEAGYTEAFFGQGTRLTVV.

About this clone: Other nucleotide sequences in the sample specify the same CDR3. This chain uses TRBV5-5 with TRBJ2-5; D is ambiguous. The CDR3 totals 14 residues. V lost 1 base to trimming and J lost 2 bases, with 9 bases between them. Germline CDR1 is SGHKS and CDR2 is YYEKEE (reference sequence). The CDR3 DNA reads as TGTGCCAGCAGCTTGTTTCAGAAGCAAGAGACCCAGTACTTC. Protein product: CASSLFQKQETQYF.

The chain has TRBV27 and TRBJ2-2, with 9 bases matching TRBD1. The V gene's germline CDR1 is MNHEY and CDR2 SMNVEV (reference sequence). After removal of 6 bases from V and 6 bases from J, the junction contained 5 bases not matched to a gene. The CDR3 is 14 residues long. The chain's CDR3 is CASSYGTGSGELFF. For the CDR3, the DNA is TGTGCCAGCAGCTACGGGACAGGGTCCGGGGAGCTGTTTTTT.

The chain carries TRBV6-6 and TRBJ2-5, with D unresolved. CDR1 is MNHNY and CDR2 is SVGAGI in the germline V gene (reference sequence). This CDR3 is built from 14 residues. Trimming took 4 bases from V and 5 from J, leaving 14 bases between them. CDR3 nucleotide sequence: TGTGCCAGCAGTTCGAGTCGCCGCGGTGAGACCCAGTACTTC. This translates into CASSSSRRGETQYF.

This clone is a singleton in its sample. The chain has TRBV28 and TRBJ1-4, with D possibly TRBD1 on 6 matching bases. This CDR3 region has 14 residues. The ends were cut back, 2 bases at V and 10 bases at J, with 14 bases in the middle. Germline V lookup: CDR1 MDHEN, CDR2 SYDVKM. The DNA for the CDR3 is TGTGCCAGCAGTTTACAGGGGAACCTAGGAAAACTGTTTTTT. It encodes CASSLQGNLGKLFF.

This clone was detected a few times. The CDR3 is CASSPGAKETQYF. The CDR3 DNA follows: TGTGCCAGCAGTCCAGGGGCGAAAGAGACCCAGTACTTC. The chain uses TRBV6-1 and TRBJ2-5, with D perhaps matching TRBD1 (6 bases). Trimming left V 5 bases short and J 3 bases short, with 10 bases between. CDR1 and CDR2 from the germline V gene are MNHNS and SASEGT. This CDR3 contains 13 residues.

Written as DNA, the CDR3 is TGCGCCAGCAGCTCCTTAGCTCCTGAGGAGACCCAGTACTTC. Translation: CASSSLAPEETQYF. The chain links TRBV5-1 to TRBJ2-5; D gene uncertain. V was shortened by 3 bases and J by 5 bases, with 14 bases between the two germline ends. Germline V gene data show CDR1 as SGHRS and CDR2 as YFSETQ. CDR3 length: 14 residues. The full variable domain, its missing parts supplied by reference TRBV5-1 and TRBJ2-5, is KAGVTQTPRYLIKTRGQQVTLSCSPISGHRSVSWYQQTPGQGLQFLFEYFSETQRNKGNFPGRFSGRQFSNSRSEMNVSTLELGDSALYLCASSSLAPEETQYFGPGTRLLVL.

V gene TRBV6-6 combines with J gene TRBJ2-7; 8 nucleotides agree with TRBD2. V shed 6 bases, J shed 5 bases, and the junction held 9 bases outside the gene matches. Per germline, CDR1 MNHNY and CDR2 SVGAGI (reference sequence). CDR3 length: 14 residues. The DNA of the CDR3 is TGTGCCAGCAGGACCCCGGGACTAGTAGACGAGCAGTACTTC. It codes for CASRTPGLVDEQYF.

V is TRBV7-8 and J is TRBJ2-5; the D is unclear. The V gene lost 5 bases and the J gene lost 0 bases, with 13 bases spanning the gap. This CDR3 region has 15 residues. Germline V gene data show CDR1 as SGHVS and CDR2 as FQNEAQ. DNA of the CDR3: TGTGCCAGCAGCCCTACCCCAGCGTACCAAGAGACCCAGTACTTC. This gives the protein CASSPTPAYQETQYF.

The sample holds one count of this clone. The V call is TRBV7-8, the J call TRBJ1-1; D not resolved. V was pared by 10 bases and J by 0 bases, with 9 bases between. Germline CDR1 reads SGHVS; CDR2 reads FQNEAQ. The CDR3 sequence is 12 residues long. The CDR3 spells CATSSMNTEAFF. In nucleotides, the CDR3 is TGTGCCACCTCGAGCATGAACACTGAAGCTTTCTTT.

This clone occurred once. V gene TRBV5-6 combines with J gene TRBJ2-1, with D unclear. Germline V gene lookup returns CDR1 SGHDT and CDR2 YYEEEE. The CDR3 spans 12 residues. V lost 7 bases and J lost 2, with 7 bases in between. This CDR3 reads CASQAPYNEQFF. Here the CDR3 DNA reads TGTGCCAGCCAAGCGCCCTACAATGAGCAGTTCTTC.

The chain joins TRBV30 to TRBJ2-5; D uncertain. Trimming pared 4 bases from V and 1 base from J, leaving 7 bases between. The CDR3 consists of 12 residues. The V gene's germline CDR1 is GTSNPN and CDR2 SVGIG (reference sequence). The CDR3 spells CAWNPGQETQYF. The CDR3 DNA reads as TGTGCCTGGAACCCGGGCCAAGAGACCCAGTACTTC.

The V and J genes are TRBV5-1 and TRBJ1-3, with D hard to call. Per germline, CDR1 SGHRS and CDR2 YFSETQ. The germline V and J ends were trimmed by 0 bases and 3 bases, with 4 bases remaining between them. The CDR3 has 13 residues. In DNA form, the CDR3 reads TGCGCCAGCAGCTTGGATTATGGAAACACCATATATTTT. Its protein product is CASSLDYGNTIYF.

The chain joins TRBV19 to TRBJ2-7, with D tentatively TRBD2 (5 bases). The V end lost 1 base, the J end lost 7 bases, and 11 bases lay between the germline ends. CDR3 length: 13 residues. CDR1 is LNHDA, CDR2 SQIVND, per germline (reference sequence). Written as DNA, the CDR3 is TGTGCCAGTAGTATAGTCCTAGCATGGGAGCAGTACTTC. It translates to CASSIVLAWEQYF. Complete variable domain (other parts from reference TRBV19 and TRBJ2-7): DGGITQSPKYLFRKEGQNVTLSCEQNLNHDAMYWYRQDPGQGLRLIYYSQIVNDFQKGDIAEGYSVSREKKESFPLTVTSAQKNPTAFYLCASSIVLAWEQYFGPGTRLTVT.

The chain couples TRBV19 to TRBJ2-5, with TRBD2 as a possible D gene (6 bases). The germline V and J ends were trimmed by 2 bases and 5 bases, with 15 bases remaining between them. Germline CDR1 is LNHDA and CDR2 is SQIVND (reference sequence). The CDR3 is 15 residues long. The CDR3 loop reads CASSIWLREFETQYF. The CDR3 DNA reads as TGTGCCAGTAGTATATGGCTTCGGGAGTTTGAGACCCAGTACTTC.